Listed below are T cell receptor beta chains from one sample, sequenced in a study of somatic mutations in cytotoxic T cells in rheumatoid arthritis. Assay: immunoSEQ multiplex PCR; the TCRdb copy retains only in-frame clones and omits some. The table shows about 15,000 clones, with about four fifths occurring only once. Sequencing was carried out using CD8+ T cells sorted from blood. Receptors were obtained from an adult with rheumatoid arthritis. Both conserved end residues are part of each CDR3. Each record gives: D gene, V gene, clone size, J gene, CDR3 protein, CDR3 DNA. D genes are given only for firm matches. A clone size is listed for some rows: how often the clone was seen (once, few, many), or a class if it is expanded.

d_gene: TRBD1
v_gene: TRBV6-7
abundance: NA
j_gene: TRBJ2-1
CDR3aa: CASSPSGTGTSYNEQFF
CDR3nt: TGTGCCAGCAGTCCGTCCGGGACAGGGACGTCCTACAATGAGCAGTTCTTC

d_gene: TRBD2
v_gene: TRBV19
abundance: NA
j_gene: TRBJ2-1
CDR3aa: CASSLLAGAAGEQFF
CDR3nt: TGTGCCAGTAGTCTTCTAGCGGGAGCGGCGGGTGAGCAGTTCTTC

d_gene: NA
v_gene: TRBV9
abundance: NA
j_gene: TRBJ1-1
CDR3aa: CASSVGSSEAFF
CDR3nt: TGTGCCAGCAGCGTAGGTAGCAGTGAAGCTTTCTTT

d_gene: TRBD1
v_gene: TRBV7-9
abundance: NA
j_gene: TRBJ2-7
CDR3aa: CASSLTVSGQGHEQYF
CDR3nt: TGTGCCAGCAGCTTAACTGTGTCGGGACAGGGCCACGAGCAGTACTTC

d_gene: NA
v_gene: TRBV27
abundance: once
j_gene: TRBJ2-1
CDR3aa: CASSPTPNPYNEQFF
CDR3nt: TGTGCCAGCAGCCCGACCCCAAACCCCTACAATGAGCAGTTCTTC

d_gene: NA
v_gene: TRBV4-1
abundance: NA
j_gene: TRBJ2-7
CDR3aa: CASSQAGMGEQYF
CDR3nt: TGCGCCAGCAGCCAGGCAGGGATGGGCGAGCAGTACTTC

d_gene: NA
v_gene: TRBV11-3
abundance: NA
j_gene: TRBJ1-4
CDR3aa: CASSDQGYRVTNEKLFF
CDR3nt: TGTGCCAGCAGCGACCAAGGTTACAGGGTAACTAATGAAAAACTGTTTTTT

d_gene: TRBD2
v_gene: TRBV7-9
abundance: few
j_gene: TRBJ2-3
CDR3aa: CASSSDARGGSGDTQYF
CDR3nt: TGTGCCAGCAGCTCCGACGCGCGCGGGGGAAGCGGGGATACGCAGTATTTT

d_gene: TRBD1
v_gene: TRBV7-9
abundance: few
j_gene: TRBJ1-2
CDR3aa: CASSLEGAHYGYTF
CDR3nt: TGTGCCAGCAGCTTAGAGGGGGCGCACTATGGCTACACCTTC

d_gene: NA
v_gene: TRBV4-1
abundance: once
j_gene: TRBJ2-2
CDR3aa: CASSQGFKGRGELFF
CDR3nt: TGCGCCAGCAGCCAAGGCTTCAAGGGGAGGGGGGAGCTGTTTTTT

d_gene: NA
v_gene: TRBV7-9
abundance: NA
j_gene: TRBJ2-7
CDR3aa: CASSFQYRPTYEQYF
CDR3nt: TGTGCCAGCAGCTTTCAATATAGACCGACCTACGAGCAGTACTTC

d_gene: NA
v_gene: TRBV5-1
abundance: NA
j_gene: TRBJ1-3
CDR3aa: CASRPDQGSGNTIYF
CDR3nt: TGCGCCAGCAGACCAGACCAGGGATCTGGAAACACCATATATTTT

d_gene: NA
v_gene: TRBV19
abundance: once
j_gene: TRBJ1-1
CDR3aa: CASSPGTLGGEAFF
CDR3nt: TGTGCCAGTAGCCCCGGGACCCTAGGGGGTGAAGCTTTCTTT

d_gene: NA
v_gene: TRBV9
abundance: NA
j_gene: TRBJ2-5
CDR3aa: CASSQWGSGETQYF
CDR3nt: TGTGCCAGCAGCCAATGGGGGAGTGGGGAGACCCAGTACTTC

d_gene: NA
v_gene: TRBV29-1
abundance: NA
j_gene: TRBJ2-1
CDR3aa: CSGEVQGWSEQFF
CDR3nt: TGCAGCGGGGAGGTACAGGGGTGGAGTGAGCAGTTCTTC

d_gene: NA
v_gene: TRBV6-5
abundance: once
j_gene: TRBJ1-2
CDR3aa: CASSYSLGGSGGYTF
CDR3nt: TGTGCCAGCAGTTACTCCCTGGGAGGGTCTGGTGGCTACACCTTC

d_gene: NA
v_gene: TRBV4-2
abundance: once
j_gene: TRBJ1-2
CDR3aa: CASSPRSGSNYGYTF
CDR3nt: TGTGCCAGCAGCCCACGATCAGGGAGTAACTATGGCTACACCTTC

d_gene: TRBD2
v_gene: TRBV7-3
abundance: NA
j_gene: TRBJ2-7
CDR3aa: CASSLFSGSSYEQYF
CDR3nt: TGTGCCAGCAGCTTATTCAGCGGGAGCTCCTACGAGCAGTACTTC

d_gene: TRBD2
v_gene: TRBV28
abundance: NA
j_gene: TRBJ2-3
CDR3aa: CASTGLAGETDTQYF
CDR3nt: TGTGCCAGCACGGGACTAGCGGGAGAGACAGATACGCAGTATTTT

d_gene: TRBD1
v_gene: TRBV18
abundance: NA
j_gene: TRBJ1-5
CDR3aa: CASSLDRAGNQPQHF
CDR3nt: TGTGCCAGCTCCCTTGACAGGGCCGGCAATCAGCCCCAGCATTTT